This T cell receptor beta chain appears in the sequencing data of a study of blood T cell repertoires in COVID-19. The wider study: Collection of acute and convalescent COVID-19 samples took place in the United States, Italy and Spain. In each case, the material was cDNA or gDNA derived from T cells, B-cell-depleted T cells, or PBMCs.

Methods used by the authors: Reference gene primer amplification yielded estimated nucleated cell counts. The protocol was immunoSEQ multiplex PCR, while the TCRdb copy is restricted to in-frame clones and leaves out a portion. The DNA was the basis for D and trimming; V, J and clone size are from that table. The data contain 200,000 or so clones, approximately 78% of them seen just once; the ten biggest clones take up around 9.3%. The V gene's germline CDR1 is ENHRY and CDR2 SYGVKD. The CDR3 is 20 amino acids. Trimming cost V 4 bases and J 2 bases; bases outside gene matches: 14. The TCR was taken from a woman of 80 years or more with acute or convalescent COVID-19. The chain couples TRBV10-3 to TRBJ2-6; 10 nucleotides match TRBD1. Material: peripheral blood. The CDR3: CAISASSGTGAVAGANVLTF. CDR3 nucleotide sequence: TGTGCCATCAGTGCATCCTCCGGGACAGGGGCAGTCGCTGGGGCCAACGTCCTGACTTTC.